This TCR beta chain was observed in a study of graft-versus-host responses after intestinal transplantation. Study-wide context: Recipients were given multivisceral, liver-intestinal, or isolated intestinal transplants. After anti-thymocyte globulin induction, recipients took tacrolimus and steroids for around three years.

Overall study results and limits: Peak levels of circulating GvH clones tracked with early post-transplant HvG declines.

Regarding this clone: The antigen is not known.

This CDR3 comprises 14 residues. V gave up 2 bases and J gave up 2 bases, with 7 bases separating them. Germline CDR1 and CDR2: SEHNR and FQNEAQ (reference sequence). The data were produced by immunoSEQ multiplex PCR, yet TCRdb's version contains in-frame clones alone and is incomplete. Of about 94,000 clones listed, roughly 90% are singletons. The receptor's source is a human donor who received an intestinal transplant. This sequence joins TRBV7-9 and TRBJ1-5; D uncertain. This sample comprised unstimulated CD8+ T cells sorted from spleen or lymph node cells, obtained before intestinal transplant. CDR3 nucleotides: TGTGCCAGCAGCTTACGAGAGGGCAATCAGCCCCAGCATTTT. Translating it yields CASSLREGNQPQHF.